The 29 T cell receptor beta chains below come from one sample, sequenced in a study of graft-versus-host responses after intestinal transplantation. The antigens these receptors bind are not known. Profiled with immunoSEQ multiplex PCR; TCRdb holds only in-frame clones, not every one. The table includes about 92,000 clones, about 90% detected once. This material consisted of unstimulated CD8+ T cells sorted from spleen or lymph node cells, taken before intestinal transplant. The source is a human donor who received an intestinal transplant.

This chain links TRBV30 with TRBJ1-5, with D tentatively TRBD1 (6 bases). This CDR3 has 15 residues. The germline CDR1 and CDR2 sequences are GTSNPN and SVGIG (reference sequence). Trimming took 3 bases from V and 1 from J, leaving 13 bases between them. In nucleotides, the CDR3 is TGTGCCTGGAGCTCGGGGGGCGCGAGCAATCAGCCCCAGCATTTT. Translation: CAWSSGGASNQPQHF.

The chain employs TRBV2 and TRBJ2-7; 11 nucleotides agree with TRBD1. After removal of 6 bases from V and 2 bases from J, the junction contained 15 bases not matched to a gene. This CDR3 is 18 amino acids long. Per the germline V gene, CDR1 is SNHLY and CDR2 is FYNNEI. CDR3 protein: CASRVGQGAVSGPYEQYF. The CDR3 coding sequence is TGTGCCAGCAGGGTCGGACAGGGGGCAGTCTCCGGACCCTACGAGCAGTACTTC.

The chain is built from TRBV19 and TRBJ2-7, with TRBD1 identical over 8 bases. The CDR3 contains 15 residues. Trimming cost V 2 bases and J 3 bases; bases outside gene matches: 6. Per germline, CDR1 LNHDA and CDR2 SQIVND (reference sequence). The CDR3 DNA sequence: TGTGCCAGTAGTATATGGGCAGACAGGGGCTACGAGCAGTACTTC. This codes for CASSIWADRGYEQYF.

V usage is TRBV9 and J usage is TRBJ1-4; D is undetermined. Germline V lookup: CDR1 SGDLS, CDR2 YYNGEE. The CDR3 runs 15 residues. The germline V and J ends were trimmed by 4 bases and 6 bases, with 16 bases remaining between them. The CDR3: CASSPNGLVDEKLFF. CDR3 bases: TGTGCCAGCAGCCCCAATGGGCTCGTGGATGAAAAACTGTTTTTT.

The chain has TRBV11-3 and TRBJ2-2; a possible D gene is TRBD1 (5 bases). There are 14 residues in the CDR3. Germline lookup yields CDR1 SGHNT and CDR2 YENEEA. Trimming took off 6 bases at V and 1 base at J, with 9 bases between the two ends. CDR3 protein: CASRLDRNTGELFF. In DNA, the CDR3 is TGTGCCAGCAGGCTAGACAGGAACACCGGGGAGCTGTTTTTT.

This chain joins TRBV10-2 and TRBJ2-7; D perhaps matches TRBD2 (6 bases). Trimming cost V 6 bases and J 3 bases, with 9 bases left between them. The CDR3 length is 12 residues. In germline, CDR1 is WSHSY, CDR2 SAAADI. The CDR3 is CASSNGGYEQYF. For the CDR3, the DNA is TGCGCCAGCAGCAACGGGGGCTACGAGCAGTACTTC.

The J gene is TRBJ1-2, the V gene TRBV15; D is uncertain. The CDR3 runs 14 residues. Germline CDR1 LNHNV, CDR2 YYDKDF (reference sequence). The V end lost 0 bases, the J end lost 6 bases, and 11 bases lay between the germline ends. CDR3 protein: CATSRDRVPNGYTF. As DNA, the CDR3 is TGTGCCACCAGCAGAGATCGGGTTCCTAATGGCTACACCTTC. The full variable domain, in which reference TRBV15 and TRBJ1-2 provide the parts outside the CDR3, is DAMVIQNPRYQVTQFGKPVTLSCSQTLNHNVMYWYQQKSSQAPKLLFHYYDKDFNNEADTPDNFQSRRPNTSFCFLDIRSPGLGDTAMYLCATSRDRVPNGYTFGSGTRLTVV.

The CDR3 nucleotides read TGTGCCAGTAGTCCCCAGCCCCAGCATTTT. It encodes CASSPQPQHF. V is TRBV19 and J is TRBJ1-5; the D is unclear. Germline V gene lookup returns CDR1 LNHDA and CDR2 SQIVND (reference sequence). This CDR3 region has 10 residues. The V end lost 5 bases, the J end lost 7 bases, and 3 bases lay between the germline ends.

The rearrangement links TRBV7-6 to TRBJ2-7, with TRBD2 as a possible D gene (6 bases). The V end was cut by 1 base, the J end by 6 bases, with 13 bases between. The CDR3 runs to 14 residues. Germline assignment: CDR1 SGHVS and CDR2 FNYEAQ. This chain's CDR3 is CASSLVVSGGEQYF. Written as DNA, the CDR3 is TGTGCCAGCAGCTTAGTCGTTAGCGGCGGCGAGCAGTACTTC.

The chain uses TRBV6-5 and TRBJ1-2; D gene unclear. V was cut by 2 bases and J by 4 bases, with 8 bases left in between. CDR1 is MNHEY and CDR2 is SVGAGI in the germline V gene. The CDR3 contains 13 residues. The CDR3 DNA is TGTGCCAGCAGTTACAGGTCAGGCTATGGCTACACCTTC. Translating gives CASSYRSGYGYTF.

This chain connects TRBV5-6 to TRBJ1-1, with D perhaps matching TRBD1 (6 bases). V dropped 10 bases and J dropped 0 bases, with 13 bases sitting between them. This CDR3 spans 13 amino acids. Germline CDR1 is SGHDT and CDR2 is YYEEEE. The CDR3 DNA follows: TGTGCCGTAAAGCAGGGGATGAACACTGAAGCTTTCTTT. Residues: CAVKQGMNTEAFF.

V and J are TRBV9 and TRBJ2-3; D possibly matches TRBD1 or TRBD2 (5 bases each). CDR1 and CDR2 from the germline V gene are SGDLS and YYNGEE. The CDR3 sequence is 15 residues long. Trimming cost V 0 bases and J 4 bases, with 12 bases left between them. The CDR3 loop reads CASSVVQGEADTQYF. CDR3 in DNA: TGTGCCAGCAGCGTAGTTCAGGGAGAGGCAGATACGCAGTATTTT.

The chain links TRBV2 to TRBJ2-1; no clear D. V was pared by 8 bases and J by 9 bases, with 5 bases between. Germline CDR1 and CDR2: SNHLY and FYNNEI. This CDR3 is 9 amino acids long. This chain's CDR3 is CASGVEQFF. The CDR3 region has the DNA TGTGCCAGCGGGGTTGAGCAGTTCTTC.

CDR3 coding DNA: TGTGCCAGCAAGAGATCGGACAGGGGTACGTACGAGCAGTACTTC. This gives the protein CASKRSDRGTYEQYF. This chain links TRBV2 with TRBJ2-7, with 9 bases aligning to TRBD1. This CDR3 comprises 15 residues. The V and J ends lost 7 bases and 4 bases, in that order; junction bases with no gene match: 11. Germline CDR1 and CDR2: SNHLY and FYNNEI.

The V and J genes are TRBV19 and TRBJ2-7, with 9 nucleotides matching TRBD1. V was clipped by 4 bases and J by 5 bases; unmatched bases: 6. Germline V gives CDR1 LNHDA, CDR2 SQIVND (reference sequence). The CDR3 consists of 14 residues. CDR3 in amino acids: CASSSGTGWNEQYF. The DNA of the CDR3 is TGTGCCAGTAGTAGCGGGACAGGGTGGAACGAGCAGTACTTC.

This clone is medium-sized in the sample. CDR3 in DNA: TGTGCCAGCAGTCTTCCTCAGGGGGGATATTCACCCCTCCACTTT. Protein: CASSLPQGGYSPLHF. The rearrangement uses TRBV2 and TRBJ1-6; 7 positions match TRBD1. J was trimmed by 8 bases and V by 5 bases; bases with no gene match: 9. The CDR3 has 15 amino acids. Germline CDR1 is SNHLY and CDR2 is FYNNEI. Full variable domain (remainder filled in from reference TRBV2 and TRBJ1-6): EPEVTQTPSHQVTQMGQEVILRCVPISNHLYFYWYRQILGQKVEFLVSFYNNEISEKSEIFDDQFSVERPDGSNFTLKIRSTKLEDSAMYFCASSLPQGGYSPLHFGNGTRLTVT.

The chain uses TRBV11-2 and TRBJ2-2; TRBD2 matches 8 bases. CDR1 is SGHAT, CDR2 FQNNGV, per germline. After removal of 1 base from V and 5 bases from J, the junction contained 9 bases not matched to a gene. There are 17 residues in the CDR3. For the CDR3, the DNA is TGTGCCAGCAGCTTAGGACTCGGGGCGGGAGGAACCGGGGAGCTGTTTTTT. As protein: CASSLGLGAGGTGELFF. Full variable domain (missing parts from reference TRBV11-2 and TRBJ2-2): EAGVAQSPRYKIIEKRQSVAFWCNPISGHATLYWYQQILGQGPKLLIQFQNNGVVDDSQLPKDRFSAERLKGVDSTLKIQPAKLEDSAVYLCASSLGLGAGGTGELFFGEGSRLTVL.

The chain couples TRBV4-1 to TRBJ2-2; D is uncertain. From germline, CDR1 is MGHRA and CDR2 YSYEKL. The V gene lost 4 bases and the J gene lost 2 bases, with 11 bases spanning the gap. The CDR3 is 15 residues long. The CDR3 sequence is CASSPPGDNTGELFF. The DNA of the CDR3 is TGCGCCAGCAGCCCGCCTGGAGATAACACCGGGGAGCTGTTTTTT.

The chain has TRBV27 and TRBJ1-1, with 7 bases identical to TRBD1. With V trimmed by 10 bases and J by 1 base, 15 bases remained unmatched. CDR1 is MNHEY and CDR2 is SMNVEV in the germline V gene (reference sequence). This CDR3 region has 16 residues. Written as DNA, the CDR3 is TGTGCCAACAAAAACACCCTCGGACAGGCGAACACTGAAGCTTTCTTT. It yields the protein CANKNTLGQANTEAFF.

The chain joins TRBV7-3 to TRBJ2-1, with TRBD2 matching over 11 bases. Per the germline V gene, CDR1 is SGHTA and CDR2 is FQGTGA. The CDR3 consists of 19 residues. The ends lost 3 bases at V and 1 base at J; junction bases unmatched: 11. CDR3 region: CASSFSGRAYQLSYNEQFF. The CDR3 DNA reads as TGTGCCAGCAGCTTTAGCGGGAGGGCCTACCAACTATCCTACAATGAGCAGTTCTTC.

This chain connects TRBV7-3 to TRBJ2-3; TRBD1 matches 7 bases. Germline loops: CDR1 SGHTA, CDR2 FQGTGA. The CDR3 covers 16 residues. After removal of 4 bases from V and 2 bases from J, the junction contained 9 bases not matched to a gene. This CDR3 is CASSSSTGPNTDTQYF. The CDR3 DNA follows: TGTGCCAGCAGCTCGTCGACAGGGCCCAACACAGATACGCAGTATTTT.

J is TRBJ1-5 and V is TRBV10-2, with 7 bases matching TRBD1. V lost 3 bases to trimming and J lost 0 bases; unmatched junction nucleotides: 2. Germline V gives CDR1 WSHSY, CDR2 SAAADI. CDR3 length: 15 amino acids. The CDR3 protein is CASSEGTVSNQPQHF. The CDR3 DNA follows: TGCGCCAGCAGTGAAGGGACAGTTAGCAATCAGCCCCAGCATTTT.

This clone was picked up a small number of times. The chain recombines TRBV6-1 with TRBJ2-3, with 9 bases aligning to TRBD2. CDR3 size: 15 residues. V lost 1 base, J lost 1 base, and 0 bases stayed unmatched. Germline CDR1 and CDR2: MNHNS and SASEGT. Here the CDR3 reads CASSEGGGGTDTQYF. CDR3 bases: TGTGCCAGCAGTGAAGGCGGGGGGGGCACAGATACGCAGTATTTT.

This sequence joins TRBV6-5 and TRBJ2-1, with 12 nucleotides matching TRBD2. CDR1 and CDR2 (germline): MNHEY, SVGAGI. Trimming removed 6 bases from V and 7 bases from J; junction bases left unmatched: 7. The CDR3 covers 15 residues. CDR3 loop: CASRATSGRGNEQFF. For the CDR3, the DNA is TGTGCCAGCAGGGCGACTAGCGGGAGAGGTAATGAGCAGTTCTTC.

The rearrangement uses TRBV29-1 and TRBJ2-5, with D perhaps assigned TRBD1 or TRBD2 (5 bases each). The CDR3 loop spans 20 amino acids. Germline V gives CDR1 SQVTM, CDR2 ANQGSEA. Trimming cost V 0 bases and J 2 bases, with 28 bases left between them. CDR3 sequence (DNA): TGCAGCGTTGAAGATTCGGAAGCCCGGGACCCAAAAACTTCACAAGAGACCCAGTACTTC. It specifies CSVEDSEARDPKTSQETQYF.

V gene TRBV4-2 combines with J gene TRBJ1-2; D unclear. V was shortened by 0 bases and J by 8 bases, with 10 bases between the two germline ends. This CDR3 has 13 residues. Germline values: CDR1 LGHNA, CDR2 YNFKEQ. In DNA, the CDR3 is TGTGCCAGCAGCCAAGATAGGATAGAGGGCTACACCTTC. As protein: CASSQDRIEGYTF.

This rearrangement joins TRBV6-5 to TRBJ2-2; TRBD2 agrees at 7 bases. Germline-derived CDR1 and CDR2 are MNHEY and SVGAGI. The CDR3 loop spans 15 amino acids. With V trimmed by 11 bases and J by 4 bases, 13 bases remained unmatched. The CDR3 is CAGGVRDPSTGELFF. The CDR3 DNA sequence: TGTGCCGGGGGGGTGAGGGACCCGAGCACCGGGGAGCTGTTTTTT.

There are a few counts of this clone. Distinct nucleotide sequences in the sample also encode this CDR3. The chain carries TRBV6-5 and TRBJ2-3, with D unclear. The CDR3 length is 13 residues. Germline-derived CDR1 and CDR2 are MNHEY and SVGAGI. V lost 0 bases and J 0 bases, leaving 1 base between the germline ends. The CDR3 protein is CASSYSSTDTQYF. CDR3 coding DNA: TGTGCCAGCAGTTACTCTAGCACAGATACGCAGTATTTT.

The chain joins TRBV2 to TRBJ1-6; the D is unclear. Per germline, CDR1 SNHLY and CDR2 FYNNEI. V was shortened by 2 bases and J by 6 bases, with 11 bases between the two germline ends. This CDR3 region has 15 residues. CDR3 DNA sequence: TGTGCCAGCAGTGAATCGAGGGAGTCTAATTCACCCCTCCACTTT. This gives the protein CASSESRESNSPLHF.